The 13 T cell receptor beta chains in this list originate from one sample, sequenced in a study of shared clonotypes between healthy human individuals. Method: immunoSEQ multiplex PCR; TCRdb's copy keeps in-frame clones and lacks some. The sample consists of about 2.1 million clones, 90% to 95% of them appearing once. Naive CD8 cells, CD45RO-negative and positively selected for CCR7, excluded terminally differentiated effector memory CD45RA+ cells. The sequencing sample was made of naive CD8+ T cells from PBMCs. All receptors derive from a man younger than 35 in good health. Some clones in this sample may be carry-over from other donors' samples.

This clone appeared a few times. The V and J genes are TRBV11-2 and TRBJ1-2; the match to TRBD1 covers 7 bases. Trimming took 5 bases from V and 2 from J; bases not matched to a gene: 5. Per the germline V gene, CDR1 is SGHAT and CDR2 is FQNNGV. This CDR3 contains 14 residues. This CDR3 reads CASSARGQNYGYTF. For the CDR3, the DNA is TGTGCCAGCAGCGCGAGGGGACAGAACTATGGCTACACCTTC.

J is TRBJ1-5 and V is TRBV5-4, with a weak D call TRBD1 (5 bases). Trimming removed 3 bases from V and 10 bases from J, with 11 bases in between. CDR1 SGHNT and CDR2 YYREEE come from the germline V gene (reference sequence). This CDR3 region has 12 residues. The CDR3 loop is CASSSEGAPQHF. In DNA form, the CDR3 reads TGTGCCAGCAGCTCTGAAGGGGCCCCCCAGCATTTT.

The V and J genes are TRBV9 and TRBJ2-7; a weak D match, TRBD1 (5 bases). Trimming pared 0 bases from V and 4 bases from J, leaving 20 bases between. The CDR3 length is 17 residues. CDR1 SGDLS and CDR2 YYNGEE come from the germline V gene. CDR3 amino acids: CASSVDIDPSDNYEQYF. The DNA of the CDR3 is TGTGCCAGCAGCGTAGATATAGATCCTTCGGACAATTACGAGCAGTACTTC.

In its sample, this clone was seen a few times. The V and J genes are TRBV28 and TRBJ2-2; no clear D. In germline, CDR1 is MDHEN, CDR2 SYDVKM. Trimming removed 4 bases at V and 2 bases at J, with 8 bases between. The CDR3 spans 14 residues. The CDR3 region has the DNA TGTGCCAGCAGTTCTTCCTCTAACACCGGGGAGCTGTTTTTT. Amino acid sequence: CASSSSSNTGELFF.

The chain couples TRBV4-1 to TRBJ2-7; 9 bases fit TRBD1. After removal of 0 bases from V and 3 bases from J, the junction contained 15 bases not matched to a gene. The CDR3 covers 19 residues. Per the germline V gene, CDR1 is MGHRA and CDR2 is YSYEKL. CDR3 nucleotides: TGCGCCAGCAGCCAAGATGACGTGAGAGAGACAGGGGGTAACTACGAGCAGTACTTC. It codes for CASSQDDVRETGGNYEQYF.

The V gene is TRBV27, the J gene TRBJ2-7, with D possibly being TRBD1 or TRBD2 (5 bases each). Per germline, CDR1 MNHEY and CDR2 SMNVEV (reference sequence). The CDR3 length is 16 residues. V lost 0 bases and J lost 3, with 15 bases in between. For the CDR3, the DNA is TGTGCCAGCAGTTTATCTTCGGGACCGATACTCTACGAGCAGTACTTC. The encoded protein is CASSLSSGPILYEQYF.

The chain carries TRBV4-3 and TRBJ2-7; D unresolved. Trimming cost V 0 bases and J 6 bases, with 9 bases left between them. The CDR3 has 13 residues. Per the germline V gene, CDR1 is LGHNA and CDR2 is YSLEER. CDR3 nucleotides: TGCGCCAGCAGCCAAGATTGGGGTACCGAGCAGTACTTC. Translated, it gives CASSQDWGTEQYF.

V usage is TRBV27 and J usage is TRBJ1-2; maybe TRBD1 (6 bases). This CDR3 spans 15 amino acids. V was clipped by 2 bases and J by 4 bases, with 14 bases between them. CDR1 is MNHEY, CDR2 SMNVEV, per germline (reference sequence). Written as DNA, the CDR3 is TGTGCCAGCAGTTTAGGGGCAGGGGAGCTCTATGGCTACACCTTC. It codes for CASSLGAGELYGYTF.

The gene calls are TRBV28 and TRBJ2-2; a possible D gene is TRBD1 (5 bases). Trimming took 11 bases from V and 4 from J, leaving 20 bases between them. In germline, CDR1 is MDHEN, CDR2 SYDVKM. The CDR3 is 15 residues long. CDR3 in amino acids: CACLPLQGPTGELFF. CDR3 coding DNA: TGTGCCTGCCTTCCCCTCCAGGGTCCCACCGGGGAGCTGTTTTTT.

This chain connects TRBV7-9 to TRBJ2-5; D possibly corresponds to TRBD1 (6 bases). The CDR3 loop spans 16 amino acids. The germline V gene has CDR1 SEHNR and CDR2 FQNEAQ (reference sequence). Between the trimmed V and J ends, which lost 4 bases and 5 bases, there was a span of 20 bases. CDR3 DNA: TGTGCCAGCAGCTCAAATGGGGGCCTGGGGTGGGAGACCCAGTACTTC. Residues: CASSSNGGLGWETQYF.

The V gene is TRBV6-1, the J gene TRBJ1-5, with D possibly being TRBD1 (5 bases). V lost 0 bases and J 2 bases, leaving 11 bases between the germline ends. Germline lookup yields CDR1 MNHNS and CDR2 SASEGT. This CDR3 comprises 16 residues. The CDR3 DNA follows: TGTGCCAGCAGTGAAGCTGAAAGGGACCGCAATCAGCCCCAGCATTTT. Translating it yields CASSEAERDRNQPQHF.

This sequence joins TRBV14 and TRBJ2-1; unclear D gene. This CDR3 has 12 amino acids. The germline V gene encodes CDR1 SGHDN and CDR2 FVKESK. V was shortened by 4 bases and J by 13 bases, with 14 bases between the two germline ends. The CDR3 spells CASSRMRSGQFF. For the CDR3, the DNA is TGTGCCAGCAGCCGAATGCGGTCCGGCCAGTTCTTC.

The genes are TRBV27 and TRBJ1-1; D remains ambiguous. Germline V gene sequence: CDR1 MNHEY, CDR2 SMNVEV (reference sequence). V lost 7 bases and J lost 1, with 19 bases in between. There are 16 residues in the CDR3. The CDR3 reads CASTSTHTSPNTEAFF. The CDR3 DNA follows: TGTGCCAGCACATCTACCCACACTTCACCGAACACTGAAGCTTTCTTT.